The 6 T cell receptor beta chains in this list originate from one sample, sequenced in a study of shared clonotypes between healthy human individuals. Only in-frame clones appear in the TCRdb table, and some are missing; sequencing was by immunoSEQ multiplex PCR. This table holds approximately 940,000 clones, over 60% found once. The sample was memory CD4+ T cells sorted from blood. The subset here: CD45RA-negative fraction. All receptors derive from a man aged 18-30 years in good health.

The count of this clone is one. This chain links TRBV2 with TRBJ2-3, with TRBD2 identical over 8 bases. The CDR3 has 17 amino acids. After removal of 4 bases from V and 2 bases from J, the junction contained 11 bases not matched to a gene. The germline CDR1 and CDR2 sequences are SNHLY and FYNNEI. The CDR3 is CASSVYAGGSNTDTQYF. CDR3 DNA: TGTGCCAGCAGTGTCTATGCGGGGGGTTCCAACACAGATACGCAGTATTTT.

This clone was seen more than once but under ten times. V gene TRBV2 combines with J gene TRBJ1-5, with D unclear. The V end was cut by 2 bases, the J end by 2 bases, with 7 bases between. The CDR3 totals 14 residues. Germline lookup yields CDR1 SNHLY and CDR2 FYNNEI. The CDR3 DNA is TGTGCCAGCAGTGAACAATTAGGCAATCAGCCCCAGCATTTT. Encoded protein: CASSEQLGNQPQHF.

V usage is TRBV20-1 and J usage is TRBJ1-4; D remains ambiguous. The CDR3 is made up of 11 amino acids. V lost 4 bases, J lost 7 bases, and 7 bases lay in between. Germline assignment: CDR1 DFQATT and CDR2 SNEGSKA (reference sequence). The CDR3 region has the DNA TGCAGTGCTATAAAAAGTGAAAAACTGTTTTTT. Translating gives CSAIKSEKLFF.

This chain joins TRBV4-2 and TRBJ2-2, with D possibly TRBD1 on 6 matching bases. CDR1 LGHNA and CDR2 YNFKEQ come from the germline V gene. This CDR3 comprises 15 residues. V shed 6 bases and J shed 1 base, with 12 bases lying between them. In DNA form, the CDR3 reads TGTGCCAGCAGTGACGGGACAATGAACACCGGGGAGCTGTTTTTT. Protein product: CASSDGTMNTGELFF.

The J gene is TRBJ2-7, the V gene TRBV6-1, with D maybe TRBD1 (6 bases). Germline CDR1 is MNHNS and CDR2 is SASEGT. CDR3 size: 15 residues. Deletions cut 6 bases from V and 3 bases from J, with 18 bases between. The CDR3 sequence is CASRVTGRSIYEQYF. The CDR3 DNA reads as TGTGCCAGCAGGGTGACAGGCCGCTCTATCTACGAGCAGTACTTC.

The V and J genes are TRBV10-1 and TRBJ2-7, with TRBD2 matching 11 bases. Looked up from germline, CDR1 is WNHNN and CDR2 is SYGVQD (reference sequence). This CDR3 spans 15 amino acids. V was clipped by 8 bases and J by 7 bases; unmatched bases: 13. CDR3 in amino acids: CASSGLAGLHWEQYF. DNA for the CDR3: TGCGCCAGCTCCGGACTAGCGGGCCTTCATTGGGAGCAGTACTTC.